This T cell receptor beta chain was retrieved from a study of T cells in Graves' hyperthyroidism and ophthalmopathy. Whole-study findings and limits: Appearing also in blood were most of the thyroid clonotypes expanded above 0.001. The model forecast ophthalmopathy, anticipating it by a median around 6.5 months before onset.

RNA transcripts served as the template for amplifying TCR beta CDR3 regions. First-round RT-PCR of the TCR CDR3 relied on the HTBI primer set. TCRdb redid the calling of the multiplex PCR reads with MiXCR, one entry per CDR3 protein. The repertoire holds roughly 420,000 distinct CDR3 sequences, roughly 15% seen once, with about 5% in the top ten. The V end was cut by 1 base, the J end by 4 bases, with 17 bases between. This CDR3 comprises 16 residues. Looked up from germline, CDR1 is MGHRA and CDR2 is YSYEKL. Patients aged 18 to 65 had newly diagnosed hyperthyroidism of under 2 months' duration. Those patients with uncontrolled infection, other autoimmune disease, pregnancy or lactation were excluded. This clonotype appeared a few times. Its target is not known.

Material for sequencing was blood. J is TRBJ2-7 and V is TRBV4-1; D is perhaps TRBD2 (6 bases). This TCR derives from a woman in her late teens or twenties with Graves' hyperthyroidism. The CDR3 DNA is TGCGCCAGCAGCCAAGTTCAGGCGGGGCTTGGGTACGAGCAGTACTTC. Encoded protein: CASSQVQAGLGYEQYF.